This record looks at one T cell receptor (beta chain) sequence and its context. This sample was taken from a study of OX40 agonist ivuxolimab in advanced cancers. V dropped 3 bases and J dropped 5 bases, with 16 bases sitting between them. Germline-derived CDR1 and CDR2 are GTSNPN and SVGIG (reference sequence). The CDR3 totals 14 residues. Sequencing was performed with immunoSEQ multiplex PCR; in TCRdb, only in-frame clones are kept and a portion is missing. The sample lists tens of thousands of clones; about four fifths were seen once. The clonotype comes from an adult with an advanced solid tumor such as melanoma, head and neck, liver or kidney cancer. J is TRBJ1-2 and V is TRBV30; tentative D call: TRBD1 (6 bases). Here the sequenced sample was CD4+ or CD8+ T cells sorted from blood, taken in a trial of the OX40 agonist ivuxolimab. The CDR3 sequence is CAWRGRGRQYGYTF. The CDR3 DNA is TGTGCCTGGAGGGGACGGGGGCGGCAGTATGGCTACACCTTC.